This T cell receptor (beta chain) is from a study of CD8 T cells in Susac syndrome. Random hexamers served to reverse transcribe roughly 0.5 to 1 ug RNA. The CDR3 of TCR beta was amplified by immunoSEQ multiplex PCR across 54 Vbeta and 13 Jbeta. TCRdb re-derived calls from the immunoSEQ multiplex PCR reads in MiXCR, one entry per CDR3 protein. In the table there are 110,000 to 150,000 distinct CDR3 sequences, approximately 95% of which are singletons. Negative isolation yielded CD4+ and CD8+ T cells, and FACS enriched TEMRA cells. This sequence originates from a human donor in good health. Sequencing was done on a sample of CD8+ T cells from PBMCs.

For the CDR3, the DNA is TGCGCCAGCAGCACTGAGGATGGGACAGGGTACACCGGGGAGCTGTTTTTT. Translating it yields CASSTEDGTGYTGELFF. The chain employs TRBV4-1 and TRBJ2-2; 9 bases fit TRBD1. With V trimmed by 5 bases and J by 3 bases, 10 bases remained unmatched. This CDR3 is built from 17 residues. Germline V lookup: CDR1 MGHRA, CDR2 YSYEKL.